This is a list of T cell receptor beta chains from one sample in a study of T cell repertoires and HLA-DP antigens. Clones were sequenced by immunoSEQ multiplex PCR, and TCRdb holds only the in-frame ones, with some missing. The sample shows approximately 110,000 clones, 80% to 95% of them seen only once. What these receptors recognize is not known. Sequencing was carried out using CD4+ T cells from PBMCs. The source is a woman aged 18 to 35 in good health and CMV-seronegative. CDR3s include the opening cysteine and the closing phenylalanine or tryptophan. Fields, in order: D gene, clone size, J gene, V gene, CDR3 protein, CDR3 DNA. A D gene is named only where the DNA matches it firmly. Clone size appears in some rows only: once, few, many, or a class for an expanded clone.

D: .; size: once; J: TRBJ2-2; V: TRBV2; CDR3: CASNGRGTGELFF; DNA: TGTGCCAGCAATGGAAGGGGGACCGGGGAGCTGTTTTTT
D: TRBD1; size: .; J: TRBJ2-7; V: TRBV5-8; CDR3: CASSLDMTGGSYEQYF; DNA: TGTGCCAGCAGCTTGGACATGACAGGGGGATCCTACGAGCAGTACTTC
D: .; size: .; J: TRBJ1-6; V: TRBV7-2; CDR3: CASSPSRGPLHF; DNA: TGTGCCAGCAGCCCAAGTCGGGGGCCCCTCCACTTT
D: .; size: .; J: TRBJ1-5; V: TRBV19; CDR3: CASSEARQTGNQPQHF; DNA: TGTGCCAGTAGCGAAGCCCGGCAGACTGGGAATCAGCCCCAGCATTTT
D: TRBD1; size: .; J: TRBJ1-2; V: TRBV5-6; CDR3: CASFSPGGARGYTF; DNA: TGTGCCAGCTTCTCTCCAGGGGGCGCACGTGGCTACACCTTC
D: .; size: .; J: TRBJ1-5; V: TRBV2; CDR3: CASRKSTGSSTQPQHF; DNA: TGTGCCAGCAGGAAATCTACAGGGTCTAGTACTCAGCCCCAGCATTTT
D: .; size: .; J: TRBJ2-3; V: TRBV7-3; CDR3: CASSLLGATGDTQYF; DNA: TGTGCCAGCAGCCTCTTGGGGGCCACCGGAGATACGCAGTATTTT
D: TRBD1; size: few; J: TRBJ2-2; V: TRBV18; CDR3: CASSLTGTANTGELFF; DNA: TGTGCCAGCTCACTCACCGGGACAGCGAACACCGGGGAGCTGTTTTTT
D: .; size: .; J: TRBJ1-2; V: TRBV5-1; CDR3: CASRLREGLYGYTF; DNA: TGCGCCAGCAGACTGAGGGAGGGACTCTATGGCTACACCTTC
D: .; size: .; J: TRBJ1-5; V: TRBV19; CDR3: CASSPREGQPQHF; DNA: TGTGCCAGTAGCCCCCGGGAGGGCCAGCCCCAGCATTTT
D: TRBD1; size: .; J: TRBJ1-2; V: TRBV7-9; CDR3: CASSLTGANYGYTF; DNA: TGTGCCAGCAGCTTGACAGGGGCTAACTATGGCTACACCTTC
D: TRBD1; size: .; J: TRBJ1-1; V: TRBV19; CDR3: CASRIATGQGNTEAFF; DNA: TGTGCCAGTAGAATAGCCACCGGACAGGGAAACACTGAAGCTTTCTTT
D: .; size: .; J: TRBJ2-1; V: TRBV4-2; CDR3: CASSQAPGGSYNEQFF; DNA: TGTGCCAGCAGCCAAGCCCCAGGGGGGTCCTACAATGAGCAGTTCTTC
D: .; size: .; J: TRBJ1-5; V: TRBV6-5; CDR3: CASSSGIWGNQPQHF; DNA: TGTGCCAGCAGTTCAGGGATCTGGGGCAATCAGCCCCAGCATTTT
D: TRBD2; size: once; J: TRBJ2-1; V: TRBV5-4; CDR3: CASSLGGSSYNEQFF; DNA: TGTGCCAGCAGCTTAGGCGGGAGCTCCTACAATGAGCAGTTCTTC
D: .; size: .; J: TRBJ1-3; V: TRBV25-1; CDR3: CASSPQGIAGNTIYF; DNA: TGTGCCAGCAGTCCCCAGGGTATTGCTGGAAACACCATATATTTT
D: TRBD2; size: .; J: TRBJ2-3; V: TRBV4-3; CDR3: CASSFRLAGGLDTQYF; DNA: TGCGCCAGCAGCTTCCGACTAGCGGGGGGGTTAGATACGCAGTATTTT
D: .; size: once; J: TRBJ2-5; V: TRBV29-1; CDR3: CSVRITGSETQYF; DNA: TGCAGCGTTCGTATAACAGGGTCAGAGACCCAGTACTTC
D: TRBD2; size: .; J: TRBJ2-2; V: TRBV28; CDR3: CASTIGGAVGELFF; DNA: TGTGCCAGCACCATCGGGGGGGCAGTCGGGGAGCTGTTTTTT
D: .; size: once; J: TRBJ1-4; V: TRBV7-6; CDR3: CASSLGVGREKLFF; DNA: TGTGCCAGCAGCTTAGGGGTTGGCAGGGAAAAACTGTTTTTT
D: TRBD1; size: .; J: TRBJ1-5; V: TRBV5-6; CDR3: CASSWGQNQPQHF; DNA: TGTGCCAGCAGCTGGGGACAGAATCAGCCCCAGCATTTT
D: TRBD1; size: .; J: TRBJ1-4; V: TRBV15; CDR3: CATSGGTGVLNEKLFF; DNA: TGTGCCACCAGCGGCGGGACAGGGGTTCTTAATGAAAAACTGTTTTTT
D: TRBD1; size: few; J: TRBJ1-2; V: TRBV19; CDR3: CASSMSGGGYTF; DNA: TGTGCCAGTAGTATGTCAGGGGGAGGCTACACCTTC
D: .; size: .; J: TRBJ1-3; V: TRBV27; CDR3: CASISHRDNTGNTIYF; DNA: TGTGCCAGCATCTCCCACAGGGATAACACTGGAAACACCATATATTTT
D: TRBD2; size: .; J: TRBJ2-2; V: TRBV7-3; CDR3: CASGEGTINTGELFF; DNA: TGTGCCAGCGGGGAGGGGACTATCAACACCGGGGAGCTGTTTTTT
D: .; size: .; J: TRBJ1-2; V: TRBV4-3; CDR3: CASSQDLRVYGYTF; DNA: TGCGCCAGCAGCCAAGATCTCCGAGTCTATGGCTACACCTTC
D: .; size: once; J: TRBJ2-5; V: TRBV5-4; CDR3: CASSSGGGRETQYF; DNA: TGTGCCAGCAGCAGTGGTGGGGGGCGAGAGACCCAGTACTTC
D: .; size: .; J: TRBJ2-7; V: TRBV7-9; CDR3: CASSARSRGTYEQYF; DNA: TGTGCCAGCAGCGCCCGGAGTCGGGGAACCTACGAGCAGTACTTC
D: TRBD1; size: .; J: TRBJ2-5; V: TRBV4-3; CDR3: CASSREDRVYETQYF; DNA: TGCGCCAGCAGCCGGGAAGACAGGGTATACGAGACCCAGTACTTC
D: .; size: .; J: TRBJ2-2; V: TRBV4-1; CDR3: CASSHPWRETGELFF; DNA: TGCGCCAGCAGCCACCCCTGGCGGGAAACCGGGGAGCTGTTTTTT
D: .; size: .; J: TRBJ2-1; V: TRBV5-1; CDR3: CASSVSFDEQFF; DNA: TGCGCCAGCAGTGTGAGCTTCGATGAGCAGTTCTTC
D: .; size: .; J: TRBJ1-5; V: TRBV18; CDR3: CASSPGAGNQPQHF; DNA: TGTGCCAGCTCACCAGGAGCAGGAAATCAGCCCCAGCATTTT
D: .; size: few; J: TRBJ1-1; V: TRBV6-6; CDR3: CASSYSISEAFF; DNA: TGTGCCAGCAGTTACTCGATCAGCGAAGCTTTCTTT